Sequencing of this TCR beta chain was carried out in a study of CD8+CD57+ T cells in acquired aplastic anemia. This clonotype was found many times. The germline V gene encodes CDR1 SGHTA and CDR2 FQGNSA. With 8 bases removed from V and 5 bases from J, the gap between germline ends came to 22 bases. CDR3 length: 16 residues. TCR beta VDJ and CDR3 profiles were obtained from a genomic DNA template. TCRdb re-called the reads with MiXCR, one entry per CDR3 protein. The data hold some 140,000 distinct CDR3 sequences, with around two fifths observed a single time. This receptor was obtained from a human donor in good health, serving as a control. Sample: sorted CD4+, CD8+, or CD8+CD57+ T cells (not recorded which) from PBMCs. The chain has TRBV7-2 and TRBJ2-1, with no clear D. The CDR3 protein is CASATTPRLKDNEQFF. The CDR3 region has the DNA TGTGCCAGCGCTACTACACCCCGCCTAAAAGACAATGAGCAGTTCTTC.